Listed below are T cell receptor beta chains from one sample, sequenced in a study of shared clonotypes between healthy human individuals. Assay used: immunoSEQ multiplex PCR; TCRdb lists only in-frame clones, some missing. The data hold about 1.1 million clones, with approximately 80% observed a single time. The material sequenced was memory CD4+ T cells from PBMCs. The receptors stem from a man between 18 and 35 years old in good health. Some clones in this sample may be carry-over from other donors' samples. Both conserved end residues are part of each CDR3. Fields, in order: V gene, clone size, J gene, D gene, CDR3 DNA, CDR3 protein. The D gene is left open where the match is weak. Size is omitted from some rows. Given values are once, few, many or a class for expanded clones.

>TRBV7-9|-|TRBJ2-3|-
TGTGCCAGCAGCCCACGGAGCGGCAGTAGCACAGATACGCAGTATTTT
CASSPRSGSSTDTQYF
>TRBV7-9|-|TRBJ2-1|-
TGTGCCAGCCAGCTCGGGATAGGGATCCAAGGCAATGAGCAGTTCTTC
CASQLGIGIQGNEQFF
>TRBV11-2|-|TRBJ1-1|-
TGTGCCAGCAGCTTAGAGACGCGGGGGAACACTGAAGCTTTCTTT
CASSLETRGNTEAFF
>TRBV5-1|-|TRBJ2-7|TRBD2
TGCGCCAGCAGCTCCCAGCTAGCGGCCTACGAGCAGTACTTC
CASSSQLAAYEQYF
>TRBV5-1|-|TRBJ2-3|-
TGCGCCAGCAGCCTCCGAGGGGCAGGGTCCGGCACAGATACGCAGTATTTT
CASSLRGAGSGTDTQYF
>TRBV5-4|-|TRBJ2-1|TRBD2
TGTGCCAGCAGCTTGCCCACTAGCGGGAGGGTAGATGAGCAGTTCTTC
CASSLPTSGRVDEQFF
>TRBV28|-|TRBJ2-5|-
TGTGCCAGCAGTCCCATGGGGGCGAGCGAGACCCAGTACTTC
CASSPMGASETQYF
>TRBV9|-|TRBJ2-7|-
TGTGCCAGCAGCGATGGAGGGGTGACGTCCTACGAGCAGTACTTC
CASSDGGVTSYEQYF
>TRBV6-6|-|TRBJ1-2|-
TGTGCCAGCAGGAAGGACAGCAACTATGGCTACACCTTC
CASRKDSNYGYTF
>TRBV28|-|TRBJ2-1|TRBD2
TGTGCCAGCAGACAGTTAGCGGGAGGACCCTACAATGAGCAGTTCTTC
CASRQLAGGPYNEQFF
>TRBV27|few|TRBJ2-7|TRBD1
TGTGCCAGCAGTTCGGGACAGGGCTTCTCCTACGAGCAGTACTTC
CASSSGQGFSYEQYF
>TRBV5-6|few|TRBJ2-7|-
TGTGCCAGCAGCTTGGGACCGACCGAGCAGTACTTC
CASSLGPTEQYF
>TRBV7-9|-|TRBJ2-1|TRBD2
TGTGCCAGCAGCTTCCCTAGCGGGAGGGCCTCCAATGAGCAGTTCTTC
CASSFPSGRASNEQFF
>TRBV29-1|-|TRBJ2-1|TRBD2
TGCAGCGGATTAGCGGGAGGGGTATCGCAGTTCTTC
CSGLAGGVSQFF
>TRBV5-6|-|TRBJ2-7|TRBD1
TGTGCCAGCAGCTTGGCGGGACAGCTATCCTACGAGCAGTACTTC
CASSLAGQLSYEQYF
>TRBV30|-|TRBJ2-5|TRBD1
TGTGCCGTGGGACAGGGGGTACAGACCCAGTACTTC
CAVGQGVQTQYF
>TRBV28|-|TRBJ1-4|TRBD1
TGTGCCAGCAGCCGAGGACAGGGGAATGAAAAACTGTTTTTT
CASSRGQGNEKLFF